This T cell receptor beta chain was identified in a study of identical twins. Points from the study as a whole: The analysis was cross-sectional rather than longitudinal within donors.

Via MiXCR, TCRdb re-called the 5' RACE reads, giving one row per CDR3 protein. The sample consists of a few hundred thousand distinct CDR3 sequences, over 8.5% of them appearing once. V was pared by 6 bases and J by 5 bases, with 17 bases between. The CDR3 consists of 14 residues. Details on this clonotype: Its target is unknown.

The same specimen was also included in a second study, on yellow fever vaccine responses in identical twins.

The V and J genes are TRBV12-3 or TRBV12-4 and TRBJ2-7, with D tentatively TRBD2 (5 bases). This receptor was identified in a woman in her late teens or twenties in good health. Sample: PBMCs. CDR3 loop: CASRYGRGINEQYF. The CDR3 nucleotides read TGTGCCAGCAGGTATGGGAGAGGAATTAACGAGCAGTACTTC.